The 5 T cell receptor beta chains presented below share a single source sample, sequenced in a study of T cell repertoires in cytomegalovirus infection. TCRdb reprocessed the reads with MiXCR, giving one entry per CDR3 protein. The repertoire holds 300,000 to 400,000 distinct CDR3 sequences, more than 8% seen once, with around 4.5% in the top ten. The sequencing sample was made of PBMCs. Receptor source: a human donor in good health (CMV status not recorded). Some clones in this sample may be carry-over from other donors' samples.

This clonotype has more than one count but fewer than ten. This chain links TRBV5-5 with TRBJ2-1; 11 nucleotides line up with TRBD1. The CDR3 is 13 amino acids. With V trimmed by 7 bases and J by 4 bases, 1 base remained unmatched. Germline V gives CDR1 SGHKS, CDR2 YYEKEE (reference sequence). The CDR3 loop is CASGDRGYNEQFF. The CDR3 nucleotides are TGTGCCAGCGGGGACAGGGGGTACAATGAGCAGTTCTTC.

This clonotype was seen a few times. The DNA for the CDR3 is TGTGCCAGCAGCTCCGACAGGGACACTGAAGCTTTCTTT. Translating it yields CASSSDRDTEAFF. This chain links TRBV12-3 or TRBV12-4 with TRBJ1-1; 7 nucleotides agree with TRBD1. J was trimmed by 3 bases and V by 6 bases; bases with no gene match: 4. The CDR3 has 13 amino acids.

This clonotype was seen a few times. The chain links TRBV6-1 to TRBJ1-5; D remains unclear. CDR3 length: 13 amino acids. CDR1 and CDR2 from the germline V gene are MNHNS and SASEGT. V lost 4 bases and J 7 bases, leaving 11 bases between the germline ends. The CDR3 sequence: CASSVSGQQPQHF. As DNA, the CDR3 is TGTGCCAGCAGTGTGTCAGGCCAACAGCCCCAGCATTTT.

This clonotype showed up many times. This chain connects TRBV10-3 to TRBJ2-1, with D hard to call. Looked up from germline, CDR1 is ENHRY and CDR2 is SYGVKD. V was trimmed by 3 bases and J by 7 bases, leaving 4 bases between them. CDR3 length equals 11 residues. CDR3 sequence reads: CAISDLNEQFF. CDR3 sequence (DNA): TGTGCCATCAGTGATTTGAATGAGCAGTTCTTC.

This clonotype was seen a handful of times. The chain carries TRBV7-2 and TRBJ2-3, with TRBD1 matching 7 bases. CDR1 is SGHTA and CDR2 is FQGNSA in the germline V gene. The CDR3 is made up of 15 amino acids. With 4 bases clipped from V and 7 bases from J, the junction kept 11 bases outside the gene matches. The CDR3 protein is CASSSRQGTRNTQYF. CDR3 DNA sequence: TGTGCCAGCAGCTCGAGACAGGGTACCAGGAATACGCAGTATTTT.